Shown below are 26 T cell receptor beta chains from a single sample sequenced in a study of T cell responses to AZD1222 COVID-19 vaccine. Clones were sequenced by immunoSEQ multiplex PCR, and TCRdb holds only the in-frame ones, with some missing. Among roughly 40,000 clones listed, approximately 88% were seen once. This material consisted of peripheral blood, taken 28 days after the second dose of the MenACWY control vaccine. The source of these receptors is an adult who received the MenACWY meningococcal vaccine as a control.

This chain uses TRBV4-1 with TRBJ2-7; D is unclear. V lost 0 bases and J 1 base, leaving 10 bases between the germline ends. CDR1 and CDR2 (germline): MGHRA, YSYEKL. The CDR3 has 15 residues. Here the CDR3 reads CASSQDRGTSYEQYF. The CDR3 nucleotides read TGCGCCAGCAGCCAAGATCGTGGCACATCCTACGAGCAGTACTTC.

The chain carries TRBV4-2 and TRBJ1-5; the D is unclear. CDR3 length: 15 residues. The V end was cut by 0 bases, the J end by 5 bases, with 11 bases between. Per the germline V gene, CDR1 is LGHNA and CDR2 is YNFKEQ. The CDR3 DNA sequence: TGTGCCAGCAGCCAAGACAGCGTTGGGGATCAGCCCCAGCATTTT. It specifies CASSQDSVGDQPQHF.

V and J are TRBV28 and TRBJ2-1, with TRBD2 matching over 7 bases. The junction had 17 bases not matched to a gene; V was cut back by 7 bases and J by 2 bases. Germline V gives CDR1 MDHEN, CDR2 SYDVKM. This CDR3 is 18 amino acids long. The CDR3 DNA sequence: TGTGCCAGCAACTATCGGGACTATTATAGACCTACCTACAATGAGCAGTTCTTC. It encodes CASNYRDYYRPTYNEQFF.

This chain links TRBV24-1 with TRBJ2-1; 8 bases line up with TRBD1. CDR3 length: 16 amino acids. V was clipped by 6 bases and J by 4 bases; unmatched bases: 10. Germline values: CDR1 KGHDR, CDR2 SFDVKD. CDR3 residues: CATSSTGGLIYNEQFF. The CDR3 coding sequence is TGTGCCACCAGTAGTACAGGGGGACTGATATACAATGAGCAGTTCTTC.

The genes are TRBV7-3 and TRBJ2-6, with D perhaps matching TRBD1 (5 bases). The CDR3 is 16 amino acids. Trimming removed 0 bases from V and 1 base from J, with 7 bases in between. Germline CDR1 reads SGHTA; CDR2 reads FQGTGA. The chain's CDR3 is CASSLTGPSGANVLTF. CDR3 coding DNA: TGTGCCAGCAGCTTAACGGGGCCGTCTGGGGCCAACGTCCTGACTTTC.

This clone appeared a single time. J is TRBJ2-3 and V is TRBV27; perhaps TRBD2 as D (5 bases). Trimming removed 6 bases from V and 4 bases from J, with 11 bases in between. Germline loops: CDR1 MNHEY, CDR2 SMNVEV (reference sequence). The length of the CDR3 is 13 residues. The DNA of the CDR3 is TGTGCCAGCAGCCTTACTAGGGCAGATACGCAGTATTTT. This translates into CASSLTRADTQYF.

The chain combines TRBV5-1 with TRBJ2-5; TRBD1 aligns across 10 bases. Looked up from germline, CDR1 is SGHRS and CDR2 is YFSETQ. Unmatched junction bases numbered 3, after V lost 2 bases and J lost 5 bases. This CDR3 contains 14 residues. The DNA of the CDR3 is TGCGCCAGCAGCTTACCGACAGGGGGCGAGACCCAGTACTTC. Protein product: CASSLPTGGETQYF.

The CDR3 bases are TGTGCCAGCAGCCAAGGAGGGGTTGACGAGCAGTACTTC. It codes for CASSQGGVDEQYF. The chain couples TRBV3-1 (or the pseudogene TRBV3-2) to TRBJ2-7, with D tentatively TRBD1 or TRBD2 (5 bases each). The CDR3 extends over 13 amino acids. Germline V gives CDR1 LGHDT, CDR2 YNNKEL (reference sequence). The V end was cut by 1 base, the J end by 5 bases, with 9 bases between.

Comments on this clone: Other DNA sequences in this specimen translate into the identical CDR3. V and J are TRBV19 and TRBJ1-5, with 10 bases fitting TRBD1. Germline assignment: CDR1 LNHDA and CDR2 SQIVND (reference sequence). The CDR3 sequence is 15 residues long. The ends lost 4 bases at V and 1 base at J; junction bases unmatched: 1. CDR3 in DNA: TGTGCCAGTAGTAGGGGACAGGGGAGCAATCAGCCCCAGCATTTT. It translates to CASSRGQGSNQPQHF.

V and J are TRBV20-1 and TRBJ2-7; possible D gene TRBD1, 6 bases. The CDR3 totals 13 residues. Trimming cost V 3 bases and J 6 bases, with 15 bases left between them. Germline lookup yields CDR1 DFQATT and CDR2 SNEGSKA (reference sequence). CDR3 sequence reads: CSASNRVTFEQYF. Written as DNA, the CDR3 is TGCAGTGCTAGTAACAGGGTAACCTTCGAGCAGTACTTC.

The gene calls are TRBV7-9 and TRBJ1-4; possible D gene TRBD1, 5 bases. This CDR3 has 14 amino acids. The germline CDR1 and CDR2 sequences are SEHNR and FQNEAQ (reference sequence). The V gene lost 2 bases and the J gene lost 8 bases, with 12 bases spanning the gap. The CDR3 sequence is CASSLSGPGEKLFF. As DNA, the CDR3 is TGTGCCAGCAGCTTATCGGGGCCTGGGGAAAAACTGTTTTTT. Filled out from reference TRBV7-9 and TRBJ1-4, the complete variable domain reads DTGVSQNPRHKITKRGQNVTFRCDPISEHNRLYWYRQTLGQGPEFLTYFQNEAQLEKSRLLSDRFSAERPKGSFSTLEIQRTEQGDSAMYLCASSLSGPGEKLFFGSGTQLSVL.

This chain uses TRBV24-1 with TRBJ1-2; TRBD1 agrees at 9 bases. Trimming took 8 bases from V and 5 from J; bases not matched to a gene: 5. The CDR3 consists of 13 residues. CDR1 and CDR2 (germline): KGHDR, SFDVKD. The CDR3 coding sequence is TGTGCCACCACTCCGGGACAGGGATATGGCTACACCTTC. Protein product: CATTPGQGYGYTF.

The chain links TRBV4-1 to TRBJ2-7, with 9 bases fitting TRBD1. V lost 3 bases and J lost 5; bases outside the gene matches: 11. The CDR3 has 16 residues. Germline V gives CDR1 MGHRA, CDR2 YSYEKL. The CDR3 here is CASSHPRDRVRDEQYF. The DNA of the CDR3 is TGCGCCAGCAGCCACCCGAGGGACAGGGTAAGGGACGAGCAGTACTTC.

The chain employs TRBV7-2 and TRBJ1-1; D remains ambiguous. With 8 bases removed from V and 1 base from J, the gap between germline ends came to 11 bases. This CDR3 comprises 13 residues. The germline gives CDR1 SGHTA, CDR2 FQGNSA. CDR3 sequence: CASLSQWNTEAFF. The CDR3 nucleotides are TGTGCCAGCTTATCACAGTGGAACACTGAAGCTTTCTTT.

The rearrangement links TRBV27 to TRBJ2-5; 8 nucleotides align to TRBD1. The CDR3 has 15 amino acids. The ends lost 4 bases at V and 2 bases at J; junction bases unmatched: 6. Germline CDR1 reads MNHEY; CDR2 reads SMNVEV (reference sequence). The CDR3 DNA sequence: TGTGCCAGCAGTTCTAACAACAGGGGGCAAGAGACCCAGTACTTC. Its translation: CASSSNNRGQETQYF.

The CDR3 here is CASSQGQGFSYEQYF. The CDR3 nucleotides read TGCGCCAGCAGCCAGGGACAGGGGTTCTCCTACGAGCAGTACTTC. V gene TRBV4-1 combines with J gene TRBJ2-7, with 10 bases identical to TRBD1. Germline lookup yields CDR1 MGHRA and CDR2 YSYEKL. There are 15 residues in the CDR3. V was clipped by 3 bases and J by 0 bases; unmatched bases: 2.

The chain links TRBV27 to TRBJ2-1; D might be TRBD1 or TRBD2, each matching 5 bases. Trimming stripped 2 bases from V and 0 bases from J, with 14 bases between. The CDR3 runs to 17 residues. CDR1 is MNHEY, CDR2 SMNVEV, per germline (reference sequence). CDR3 in amino acids: CASSLRGGLPSYNEQFF. The DNA of the CDR3 is TGTGCCAGCAGTTTACGGGGCGGGCTCCCCTCCTACAATGAGCAGTTCTTC.

The J gene is TRBJ1-5, the V gene TRBV2, with D hard to call. The CDR3 consists of 12 residues. The ends were cut back, 9 bases at V and 4 bases at J, with 10 bases in the middle. Germline V gene data show CDR1 as SNHLY and CDR2 as FYNNEI. The CDR3, as DNA: TGTGCCAGTGGACCTGGGAATCAGCCCCAGCATTTT. This gives the protein CASGPGNQPQHF.

This clone came up a few times. The chain uses TRBV29-1 and TRBJ1-5; D perhaps matches TRBD1 (5 bases). The CDR3 extends over 12 amino acids. Germline V gene lookup returns CDR1 SQVTM and CDR2 ANQGSEA. V lost 5 bases and J lost 5, with 10 bases in between. The CDR3 nucleotides are TGCAGCGTTTTGCAGGGCCATCAGCCCCAGCATTTT. Amino acid sequence: CSVLQGHQPQHF. Combining the CDR3 with reference TRBV29-1 and TRBJ1-5 gives the whole variable domain SAVISQKPSRDICQRGTSLTIQCQVDSQVTMMFWYRQQPGQSLTLIATANQGSEATYESGFVIDKFPISRPNLTFSTLTVSNMSPEDSSIYLCSVLQGHQPQHFGDGTRLSIL.

This clone has only a few counts. J is TRBJ1-1 and V is TRBV28; D is unclear. This CDR3 is 11 amino acids long. Germline loops: CDR1 MDHEN, CDR2 SYDVKM. V dropped 8 bases and J dropped 5 bases, with 9 bases sitting between them. CDR3 coding DNA: TGTGCCAGCCGCTACGGAACTGAAGCTTTCTTT. As protein: CASRYGTEAFF.

The chain combines TRBV9 with TRBJ2-3; D uncertain. CDR1 and CDR2 (germline): SGDLS, YYNGEE. This CDR3 is built from 16 residues. V was clipped by 0 bases and J by 2 bases, with 13 bases between them. The CDR3 coding sequence is TGTGCCAGCAGCGTAGGGAGAAACAGATTCACAGATACGCAGTATTTT. This gives the protein CASSVGRNRFTDTQYF.

The J gene is TRBJ1-2, the V gene TRBV4-1; 8 bases map to TRBD1. The CDR3 consists of 16 residues. The junction had 8 bases not matched to a gene; V was cut back by 0 bases and J by 5 bases. CDR1 and CDR2 from the germline V gene are MGHRA and YSYEKL. For the CDR3, the DNA is TGCGCCAGCAGCCAAGATCCGACAGGGGACCGATATGGCTACACCTTC. This gives the protein CASSQDPTGDRYGYTF.

The V and J genes are TRBV2 and TRBJ1-5; D not resolved. The V gene lost 6 bases and the J gene lost 3 bases, with 12 bases spanning the gap. Germline loops: CDR1 SNHLY, CDR2 FYNNEI. The CDR3 runs to 14 residues. CDR3 in amino acids: CASSVGRNNQPQHF. As DNA, the CDR3 is TGTGCCAGCAGCGTCGGACGGAACAATCAGCCCCAGCATTTT. Complete variable domain (other parts from reference TRBV2 and TRBJ1-5): EPEVTQTPSHQVTQMGQEVILRCVPISNHLYFYWYRQILGQKVEFLVSFYNNEISEKSEIFDDQFSVERPDGSNFTLKIRSTKLEDSAMYFCASSVGRNNQPQHFGDGTRLSIL.

The chain links TRBV28 to TRBJ2-1, with 9 bases that match TRBD2. The CDR3 runs 16 residues. The J segment lost 6 bases and the V segment lost 3 bases, leaving 9 bases of the junction unmatched. Germline CDR1 is MDHEN and CDR2 is SYDVKM. In DNA form, the CDR3 reads TGTGCCAGCAGTTTTGGTGCGGGAGGGCCCCGCAATGAGCAGTTCTTC. Encoded protein: CASSFGAGGPRNEQFF.

The V call is TRBV3-1 (or the pseudogene TRBV3-2), the J call TRBJ2-7; TRBD2 matches at 8 bases. Germline V CDR1 and CDR2: LGHDT, YNNKEL (reference sequence). Losses at the gene ends were 4 bases for V and 0 bases for J; bases not matched to a gene: 2. The CDR3 totals 14 residues. The DNA of the CDR3 is TGTGCCAGCAGCCGGCGGGGGGTCTCCTACGAGCAGTACTTC. This codes for CASSRRGVSYEQYF.

CDR3 in DNA: TGTGCCAGCTGGGGAAACAATGAGCAGTTCTTC. Amino acids: CASWGNNEQFF. The rearrangement joins TRBV12-3 or TRBV12-4 to TRBJ2-1; D call uncertain. Deletions cut 8 bases from V and 5 bases from J, with 7 bases between. The CDR3 totals 11 residues.